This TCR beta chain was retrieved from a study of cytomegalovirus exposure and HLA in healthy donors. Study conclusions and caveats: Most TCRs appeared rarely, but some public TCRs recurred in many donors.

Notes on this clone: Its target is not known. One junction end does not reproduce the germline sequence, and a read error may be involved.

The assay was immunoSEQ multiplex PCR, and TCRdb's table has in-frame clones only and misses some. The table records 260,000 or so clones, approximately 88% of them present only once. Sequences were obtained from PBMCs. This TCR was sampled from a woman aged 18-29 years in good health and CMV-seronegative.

The CDR3 here is CASSPPGGRPNIEAFF. The CDR3 nucleotides are TGTGCCAGCTCACCACCGGGGGGGCGCCCCAACATTGAAGCTTTCTTT. The chain links TRBV18 to TRBJ1-1, with D perhaps matching TRBD1 (6 bases). Germline CDR1 KGHSH, CDR2 LQKENI. The CDR3 is 16 amino acids.